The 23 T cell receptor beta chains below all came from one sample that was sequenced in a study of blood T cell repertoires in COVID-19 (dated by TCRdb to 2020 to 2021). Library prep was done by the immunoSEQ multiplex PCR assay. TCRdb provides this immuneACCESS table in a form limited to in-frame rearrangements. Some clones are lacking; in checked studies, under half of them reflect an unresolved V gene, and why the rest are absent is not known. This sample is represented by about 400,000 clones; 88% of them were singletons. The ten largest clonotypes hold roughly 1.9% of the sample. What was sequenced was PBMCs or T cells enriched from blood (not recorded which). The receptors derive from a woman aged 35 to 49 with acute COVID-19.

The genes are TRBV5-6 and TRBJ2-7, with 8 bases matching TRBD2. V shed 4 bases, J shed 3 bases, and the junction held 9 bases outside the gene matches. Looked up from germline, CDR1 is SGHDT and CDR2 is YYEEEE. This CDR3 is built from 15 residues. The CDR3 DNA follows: TGTGCCAGCAGCCCACCGGGACTAGGGATCTACGAGCAGTACTTC. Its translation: CASSPPGLGIYEQYF.

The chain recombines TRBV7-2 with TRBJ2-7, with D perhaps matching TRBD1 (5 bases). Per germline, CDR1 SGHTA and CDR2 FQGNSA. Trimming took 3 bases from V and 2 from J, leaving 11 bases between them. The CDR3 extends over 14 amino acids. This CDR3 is CASSLGRATYEQYF. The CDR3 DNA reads TGTGCCAGCAGCTTGGGCAGGGCGACCTACGAGCAGTACTTC.

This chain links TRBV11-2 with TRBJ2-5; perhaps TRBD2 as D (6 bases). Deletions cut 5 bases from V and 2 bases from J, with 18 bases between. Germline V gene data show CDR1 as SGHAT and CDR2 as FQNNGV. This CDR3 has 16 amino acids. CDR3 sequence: CASSPAGTLFQETQYF. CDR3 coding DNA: TGTGCCAGCAGCCCGGCCGGGACTCTGTTTCAAGAGACCCAGTACTTC. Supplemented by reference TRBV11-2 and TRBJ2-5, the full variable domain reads EAGVAQSPRYKIIEKRQSVAFWCNPISGHATLYWYQQILGQGPKLLIQFQNNGVVDDSQLPKDRFSAERLKGVDSTLKIQPAKLEDSAVYLCASSPAGTLFQETQYFGPGTRLLVL.

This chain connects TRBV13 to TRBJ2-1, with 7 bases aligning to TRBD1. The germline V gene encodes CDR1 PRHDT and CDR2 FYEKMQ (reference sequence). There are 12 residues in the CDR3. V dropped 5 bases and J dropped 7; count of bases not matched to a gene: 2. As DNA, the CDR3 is TGTGCCAGCAGCATACAGGGGAATGAGCAGTTCTTC. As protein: CASSIQGNEQFF. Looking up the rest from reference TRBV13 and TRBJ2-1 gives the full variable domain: AAGVIQSPRHLIKEKRETATLKCYPIPRHDTVYWYQQGPGQDPQFLISFYEKMQSDKGSIPDRFSAQQFSDYHSELNMSSLELGDSALYFCASSIQGNEQFFGPGTRLTVL.

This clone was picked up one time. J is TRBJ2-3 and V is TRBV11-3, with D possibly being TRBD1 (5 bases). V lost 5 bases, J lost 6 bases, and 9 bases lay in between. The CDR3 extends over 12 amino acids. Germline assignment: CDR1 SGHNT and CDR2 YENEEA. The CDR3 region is CASSPGQDTQYF. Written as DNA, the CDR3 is TGTGCCAGCAGCCCAGGGCAGGATACGCAGTATTTT. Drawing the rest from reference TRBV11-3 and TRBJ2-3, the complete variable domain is EAGVVQSPRYKIIEKKQPVAFWCNPISGHNTLYWYLQNLGQGPELLIRYENEEAVDDSQLPKDRFSAERLKGVDSTLKIQPAELGDSAVYLCASSPGQDTQYFGPGTRLTVL.

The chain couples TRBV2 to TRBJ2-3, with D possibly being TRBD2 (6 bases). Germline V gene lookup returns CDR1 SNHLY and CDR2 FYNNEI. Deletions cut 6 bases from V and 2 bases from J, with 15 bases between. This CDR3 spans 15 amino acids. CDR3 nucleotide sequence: TGTGCCAGCAGGCCCCGGGACTTTCACACAGATACGCAGTATTTT. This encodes CASRPRDFHTDTQYF.

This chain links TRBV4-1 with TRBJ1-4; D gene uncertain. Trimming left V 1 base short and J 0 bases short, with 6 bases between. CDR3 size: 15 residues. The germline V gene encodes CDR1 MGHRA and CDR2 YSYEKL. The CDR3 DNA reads TGCGCCAGCAGCCAAGTGGCAACAACTAATGAAAAACTGTTTTTT. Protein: CASSQVATTNEKLFF.

CDR3 DNA sequence: TGTGCCAGCAGGATTCAGGGGGTAGGCTATGGCTACACCTTC. Encoded protein: CASRIQGVGYGYTF. V gene TRBV5-6 combines with J gene TRBJ1-2; 7 bases fit TRBD1. V shed 5 bases, J shed 4 bases, and the junction held 8 bases outside the gene matches. The CDR3 is made up of 14 amino acids. Germline V gene sequence: CDR1 SGHDT, CDR2 YYEEEE.

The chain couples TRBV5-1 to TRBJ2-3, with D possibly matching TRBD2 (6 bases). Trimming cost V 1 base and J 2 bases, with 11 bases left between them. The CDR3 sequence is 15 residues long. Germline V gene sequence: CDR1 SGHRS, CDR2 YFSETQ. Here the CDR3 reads CASSLWGEDTDTQYF. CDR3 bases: TGCGCCAGCAGCTTGTGGGGGGAGGACACAGATACGCAGTATTTT.

The CDR3 is CASSLVQGSTEAFF. The CDR3 bases are TGTGCCAGCAGCTTAGTTCAGGGTAGCACTGAAGCTTTCTTT. V usage is TRBV7-8 and J usage is TRBJ1-1; TRBD1 is a possible D gene (5 bases). Trimming cost V 1 base and J 4 bases, with 10 bases left between them. The CDR3 consists of 14 residues. CDR1 and CDR2 from the germline V gene are SGHVS and FQNEAQ.

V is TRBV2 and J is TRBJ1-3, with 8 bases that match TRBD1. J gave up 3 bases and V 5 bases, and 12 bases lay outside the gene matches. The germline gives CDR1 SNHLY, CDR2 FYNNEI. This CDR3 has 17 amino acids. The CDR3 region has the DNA TGTGCCAGCAGTAAAAACCAGGGGGCTTCTTTTGGAAACACCATATATTTT. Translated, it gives CASSKNQGASFGNTIYF.

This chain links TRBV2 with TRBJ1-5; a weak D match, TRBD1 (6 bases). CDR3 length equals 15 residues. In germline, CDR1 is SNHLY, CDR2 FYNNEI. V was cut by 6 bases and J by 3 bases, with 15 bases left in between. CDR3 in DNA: TGTGCCAGCAGCGACGGAACAGGGTACAATCAGCCCCAGCATTTT. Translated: CASSDGTGYNQPQHF.

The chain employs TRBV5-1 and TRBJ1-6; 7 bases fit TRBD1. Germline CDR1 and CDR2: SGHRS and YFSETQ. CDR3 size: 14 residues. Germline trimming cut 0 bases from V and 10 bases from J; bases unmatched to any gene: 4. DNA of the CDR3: TGCGCCAGCAGCTTGGAAGGGGGCTTATCACCCCTCCACTTT. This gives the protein CASSLEGGLSPLHF.

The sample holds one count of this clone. DNA for the CDR3: TGTGCCAGCAGCCCAACCGGATCCAGGGGGATAGATACGCAGTATTTT. It specifies CASSPTGSRGIDTQYF. The V call is TRBV3-1 (or the pseudogene TRBV3-2), the J call TRBJ2-3, with 7 bases lining up with TRBD1. The CDR3 is made up of 16 amino acids. With V trimmed by 4 bases and J by 5 bases, 12 bases remained unmatched. Germline CDR1 and CDR2: LGHDT and YNNKEL (reference sequence).

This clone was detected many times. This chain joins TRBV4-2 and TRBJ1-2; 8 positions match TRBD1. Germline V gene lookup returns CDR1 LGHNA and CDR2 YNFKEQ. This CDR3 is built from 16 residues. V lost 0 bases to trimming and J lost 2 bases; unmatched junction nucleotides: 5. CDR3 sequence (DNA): TGTGCCAGCAGCCAAGAAACAGGGGGGAACAACTATGGCTACACCTTC. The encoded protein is CASSQETGGNNYGYTF.

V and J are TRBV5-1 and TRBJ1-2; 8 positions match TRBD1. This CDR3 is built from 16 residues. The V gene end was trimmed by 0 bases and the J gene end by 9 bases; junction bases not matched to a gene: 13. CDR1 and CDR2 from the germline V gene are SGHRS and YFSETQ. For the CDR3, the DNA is TGCGCCAGCAGCTTGGTCGTATTGGCGGACAGGGTCAGCTACACCTTC. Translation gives CASSLVVLADRVSYTF.

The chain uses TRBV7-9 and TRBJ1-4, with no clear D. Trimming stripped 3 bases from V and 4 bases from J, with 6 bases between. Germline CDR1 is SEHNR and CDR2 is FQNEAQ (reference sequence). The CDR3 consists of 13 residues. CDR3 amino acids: CASSFRSNEKLFF. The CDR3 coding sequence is TGTGCCAGCAGCTTCCGCAGTAATGAAAAACTGTTTTTT. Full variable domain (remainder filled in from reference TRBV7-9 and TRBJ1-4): DTGVSQNPRHKITKRGQNVTFRCDPISEHNRLYWYRQTLGQGPEFLTYFQNEAQLEKSRLLSDRFSAERPKGSFSTLEIQRTEQGDSAMYLCASSFRSNEKLFFGSGTQLSVL.

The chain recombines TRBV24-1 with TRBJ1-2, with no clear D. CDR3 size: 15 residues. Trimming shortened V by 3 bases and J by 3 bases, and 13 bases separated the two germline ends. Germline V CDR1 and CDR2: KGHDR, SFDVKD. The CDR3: CATSDGGSGYYGYTF. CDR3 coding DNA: TGTGCCACCAGTGATGGAGGAAGCGGGTACTATGGCTACACCTTC.

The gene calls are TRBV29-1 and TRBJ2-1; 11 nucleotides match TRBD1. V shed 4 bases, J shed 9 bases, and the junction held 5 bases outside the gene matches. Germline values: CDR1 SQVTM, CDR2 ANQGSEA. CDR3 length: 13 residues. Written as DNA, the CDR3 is TGCAGCGTTGTGAGGACAGGGGGCAGTGAGCAGTTCTTC. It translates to CSVVRTGGSEQFF.

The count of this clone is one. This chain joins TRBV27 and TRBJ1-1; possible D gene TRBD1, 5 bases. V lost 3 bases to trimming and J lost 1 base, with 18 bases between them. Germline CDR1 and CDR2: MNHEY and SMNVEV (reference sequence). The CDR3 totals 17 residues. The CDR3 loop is CASSFLGGTVENTEAFF. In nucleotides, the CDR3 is TGTGCCAGCAGTTTTTTGGGGGGTACTGTGGAGAACACTGAAGCTTTCTTT.

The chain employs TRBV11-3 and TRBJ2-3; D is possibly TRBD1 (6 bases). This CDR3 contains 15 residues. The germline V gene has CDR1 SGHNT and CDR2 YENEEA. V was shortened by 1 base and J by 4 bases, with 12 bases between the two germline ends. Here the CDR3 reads CASSLGVRGADTQYF. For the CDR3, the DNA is TGTGCCAGCAGCTTAGGTGTCAGGGGCGCAGATACGCAGTATTTT.

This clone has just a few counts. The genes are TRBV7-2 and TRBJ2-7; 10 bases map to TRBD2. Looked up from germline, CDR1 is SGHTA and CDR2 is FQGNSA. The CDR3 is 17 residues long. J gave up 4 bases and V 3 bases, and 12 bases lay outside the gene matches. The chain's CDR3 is CASSFLAGARTVYEQYF. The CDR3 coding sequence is TGTGCCAGCAGCTTCCTAGCGGGGGCCCGAACCGTATACGAGCAGTACTTC.

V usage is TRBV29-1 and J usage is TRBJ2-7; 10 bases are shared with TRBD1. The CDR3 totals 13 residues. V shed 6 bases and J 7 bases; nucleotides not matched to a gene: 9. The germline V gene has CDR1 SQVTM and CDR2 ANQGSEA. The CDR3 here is CSVGDRGLGEQYF. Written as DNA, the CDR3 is TGCAGCGTCGGCGACAGGGGGCTTGGAGAGCAGTACTTC.